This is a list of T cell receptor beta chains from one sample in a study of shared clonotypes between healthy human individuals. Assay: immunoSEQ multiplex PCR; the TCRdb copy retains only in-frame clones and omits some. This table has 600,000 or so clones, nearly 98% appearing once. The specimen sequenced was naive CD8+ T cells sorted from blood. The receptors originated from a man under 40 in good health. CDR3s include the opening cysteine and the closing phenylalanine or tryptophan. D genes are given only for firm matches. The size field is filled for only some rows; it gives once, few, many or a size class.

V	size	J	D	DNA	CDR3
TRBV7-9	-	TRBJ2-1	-	TGTGCCAGCAGCTTTCTCAGGGTGGGCTCCTACAATGAGCAGTTCTTC	CASSFLRVGSYNEQFF
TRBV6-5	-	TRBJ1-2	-	TGTGCCAGCAGTTCCCCCCCAGGGGAGGTTTATGGCTACACCTTC	CASSSPPGEVYGYTF
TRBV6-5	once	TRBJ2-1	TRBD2	TGTGCCAGCAGTTACCGGTCTAGCGGGAGTATTAATGAGCAGTTCTTC	CASSYRSSGSINEQFF
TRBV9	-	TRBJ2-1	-	TGTGCCAGCAGCGTTTCGACCAATGAGCAGTTCTTC	CASSVSTNEQFF
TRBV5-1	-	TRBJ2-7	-	TGCGCCAGCAGCCGAGAGTTGGGCAGGGGTCACGAGCAGTACTTC	CASSRELGRGHEQYF
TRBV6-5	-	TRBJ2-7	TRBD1	TGTGCCAGCAGTTACGACAGGGAAGCGTACGAGCAGTACTTC	CASSYDREAYEQYF
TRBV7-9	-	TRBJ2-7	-	TGTGCCAGCAGTTCCCGGGACTTCTCCTACGAGCAGTACTTC	CASSSRDFSYEQYF
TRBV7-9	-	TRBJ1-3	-	TGTGCCAGCAGCCCTTTGGTGGACAGCCCTGGAAACACCATATATTTT	CASSPLVDSPGNTIYF
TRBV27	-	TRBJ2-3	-	TGTGCCAGCAGTTTGAGGTGGCAGGGGCTAAGCACAGATACGCAGTATTTT	CASSLRWQGLSTDTQYF
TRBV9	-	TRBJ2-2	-	TGTGCCAGCAGCGTAGGAGGGCCGAGGACCGGGGAGCTGTTTTTT	CASSVGGPRTGELFF
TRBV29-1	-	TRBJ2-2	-	TGCAGCATCTTAGCGGAAAACACCGGGGAGCTGTTTTTT	CSILAENTGELFF
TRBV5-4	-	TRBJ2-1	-	TGTGCCAGCAGCATCAGGGAAGGAGGGCCCGACAATGAGCAGTTCTTC	CASSIREGGPDNEQFF
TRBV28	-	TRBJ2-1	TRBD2	TGTGCCAGCATGGAGGGAGGGCCCTACAATGAGCAGTTCTTC	CASMEGGPYNEQFF
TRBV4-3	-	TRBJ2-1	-	TGCGCCAGCAGCCAAGAGGCTATCTTGGATGAGCAGTTCTTC	CASSQEAILDEQFF
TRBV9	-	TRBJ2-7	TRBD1	TGTGCCAGCAGCGAGGGGGCTCCCTCCTACGACGAGCAGTACTTC	CASSEGAPSYDEQYF
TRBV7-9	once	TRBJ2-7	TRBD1	TGTGCCAGCAGCTTAATAACAGGGGGCGACGAGCAGTACTTC	CASSLITGGDEQYF
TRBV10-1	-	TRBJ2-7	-	TGCGCCAGCAGTGCTTTCGGGAGTGTCTCCTACGAGCAGTACTTC	CASSAFGSVSYEQYF
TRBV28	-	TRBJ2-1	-	TGTGCCAGCAGTTTATATTCGGACTACAACAATGAGCAGTTCTTC	CASSLYSDYNNEQFF
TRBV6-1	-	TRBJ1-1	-	TGTGCCAGCAGTGAAGTCATCCGTTTTACTGAAGCTTTCTTT	CASSEVIRFTEAFF
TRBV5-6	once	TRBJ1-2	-	TGTGCCAGCAGCTTGGTGACCAGCTCTGGCTACACCTTC	CASSLVTSSGYTF
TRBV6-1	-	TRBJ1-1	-	TGTGCCAGCAGTGCGGGCATTGGGAACACTGAAGCTTTCTTT	CASSAGIGNTEAFF
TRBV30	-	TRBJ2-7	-	TGTGCCGGGATGGATCTCGGAGGGACCTACGAGCAGTACTTC	CAGMDLGGTYEQYF
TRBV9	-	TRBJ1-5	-	TGTGCCAGCGGACAAGGGGAGTATCAGCCCCAGCATTTT	CASGQGEYQPQHF
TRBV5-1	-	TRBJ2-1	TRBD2	TGCGCCAGCAGCTCGACACTAGCGGGAGTACCCTACAATGAGCAGTTCTTC	CASSSTLAGVPYNEQFF
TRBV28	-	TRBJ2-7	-	TGTGCCAGCAGCCTGGCAAGGGCTAACGGCGAGCAGTACTTC	CASSLARANGEQYF
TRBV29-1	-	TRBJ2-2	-	TGCAGCGTCGCCTCACCCACGGGGTCGAACACCGGGGAGCTGTTTTTT	CSVASPTGSNTGELFF
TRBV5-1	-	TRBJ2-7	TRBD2	TGCGCCAGCAGCTTTACGGGACTAGCGGGACACGAGCAGTACTTC	CASSFTGLAGHEQYF
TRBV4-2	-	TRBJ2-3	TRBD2	TGTGCCAGCAGCCCTGAGGAAATACTAGCGGCCACAGATACGCAGTATTTT	CASSPEEILAATDTQYF
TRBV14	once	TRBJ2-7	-	TGTGCCAGCAAACGGGGGAACTCCTACGAGCAGTACTTC	CASKRGNSYEQYF